The 28 T cell receptor beta chains in this list originate from one sample, sequenced in a study of blood T cells in healthy people across ages. A second PCR of 7 to 11 cycles used a sample-barcoded 5' primer and a J-beta primer mix. TCRdb itself ran the 5' RACE reads through MiXCR, one entry per CDR3 protein. The table has about 640,000 distinct CDR3 sequences, under 70% seen once; the top ten hold more than 35%. Material for sequencing was blood. The receptors stem from a man in his sixties in good health.

The chain joins TRBV6-1 to TRBJ2-4, with unresolved D. V was trimmed by 4 bases and J by 0 bases, leaving 7 bases between them. CDR3 length: 14 residues. Looked up from germline, CDR1 is MNHNS and CDR2 is SASEGT. The CDR3 here is CASSGRAAKNIQYF. In nucleotides, the CDR3 is TGTGCCAGCAGTGGAAGGGCAGCCAAAAACATTCAGTACTTC.

Only a few counts were recorded for this clonotype. The chain uses TRBV4-1 and TRBJ1-2, with TRBD1 matching over 9 bases. There are 15 residues in the CDR3. With 4 bases clipped from V and 7 bases from J, the junction kept 10 bases outside the gene matches. From germline, CDR1 is MGHRA and CDR2 YSYEKL. The CDR3 here is CASSPDRGGFRGYTF. The CDR3 DNA sequence: TGCGCCAGCAGCCCGGACAGGGGAGGTTTTCGTGGCTACACCTTC.

V and J are TRBV12-3 or TRBV12-4 and TRBJ2-3; TRBD1 matches at 10 bases. CDR3 size: 14 residues. Trimming removed 7 bases from V and 4 bases from J; junction bases left unmatched: 5. The CDR3 is CASTRQGAADTQYF. The CDR3 nucleotides are TGTGCCAGCACTCGACAGGGGGCCGCAGATACGCAGTATTTT.

This clonotype was observed a handful of times. This rearrangement joins TRBV20-1 to TRBJ2-1, with 7 nucleotides matching TRBD1. Per germline, CDR1 DFQATT and CDR2 SNEGSKA (reference sequence). The CDR3 covers 13 residues. The J segment lost 6 bases and the V segment lost 5 bases, leaving 7 bases of the junction unmatched. In nucleotides, the CDR3 is TGCAGTGCTGACAGGGCCCCTCTCAATGAGCAGTTCTTC. As protein: CSADRAPLNEQFF.

This chain links TRBV29-1 with TRBJ2-3; 8 nucleotides line up with TRBD2. The CDR3 has 13 amino acids. The germline V gene encodes CDR1 SQVTM and CDR2 ANQGSEA. J lost 2 bases, V lost 4 bases, and 2 bases had no gene match. The CDR3 nucleotides are TGCAGCGTTGGCGGGGGGCCCACAGATACGCAGTATTTT. It specifies CSVGGGPTDTQYF.

The CDR3 is CASSLSGQAPYGYTF. In DNA form, the CDR3 reads TGTGCCAGCAGCTTATCGGGACAGGCCCCCTATGGCTACACCTTC. This chain joins TRBV7-2 and TRBJ1-2; 8 bases align to TRBD1. The CDR3 is 15 amino acids. Germline V gives CDR1 SGHTA, CDR2 FQGNSA. The trim removed 2 bases at V and 4 bases at J, leaving 6 bases unmatched.

V and J are TRBV2 and TRBJ2-2; a weak D match, TRBD2 (5 bases). CDR1 is SNHLY and CDR2 is FYNNEI in the germline V gene. Trimming cost V 5 bases and J 6 bases, with 10 bases left between them. The CDR3 length is 13 residues. The CDR3 DNA is TGTGCCAGCAGTCAGCTCGGGGCCGGGGAGCTGTTTTTT. Protein product: CASSQLGAGELFF.

The rearrangement links TRBV28 to TRBJ1-2; 7 bases are a match to TRBD1. The CDR3 consists of 16 residues. Trimming at V came to 5 bases and at J to 5 bases, leaving 14 bases not matched to a gene. Per the germline V gene, CDR1 is MDHEN and CDR2 is SYDVKM. In nucleotides, the CDR3 is TGTGCCAGCAGTGGGCTCAGGGGGGTCGCGGAGTATGGCTACACCTTC. This gives the protein CASSGLRGVAEYGYTF.

This clonotype has more than one count but fewer than ten. This chain connects TRBV5-1 to TRBJ2-3; tentatively, D is TRBD1 (6 bases). This CDR3 is built from 16 residues. Germline V gene sequence: CDR1 SGHRS, CDR2 YFSETQ. The germline V and J ends were trimmed by 4 bases and 2 bases, with 17 bases remaining between them. The CDR3 reads CASSRSVQGTTDTQYF. CDR3 DNA sequence: TGCGCCAGCAGCCGCTCAGTGCAGGGGACCACAGATACGCAGTATTTT.

This clonotype has more than one count but fewer than ten. The chain couples TRBV5-1 to TRBJ1-4, with D maybe TRBD1 (6 bases). The CDR3 sequence is 16 residues long. V was pared by 4 bases and J by 0 bases, with 13 bases between. Germline CDR1 reads SGHRS; CDR2 reads YFSETQ. CDR3 sequence reads: CASSPGGATTNEKLFF. CDR3 sequence (DNA): TGCGCCAGCAGCCCGGGGGGGGCTACAACTAATGAAAAACTGTTTTTT.

The chain has TRBV20-1 and TRBJ1-4; D gene uncertain. Looked up from germline, CDR1 is DFQATT and CDR2 is SNEGSKA (reference sequence). This CDR3 is 11 amino acids long. The ends were cut back, 5 bases at V and 8 bases at J, with 9 bases in the middle. The CDR3 region is CSASVREKLFF. CDR3 nucleotides: TGCAGTGCTTCCGTGAGGGAAAAACTGTTTTTT.

V usage is TRBV5-1 and J usage is TRBJ2-3, with a tentative D call TRBD2 (6 bases). V dropped 0 bases and J dropped 0 bases, with 17 bases sitting between them. The CDR3 is 18 residues long. Germline V gene sequence: CDR1 SGHRS, CDR2 YFSETQ. This chain's CDR3 is CASSLGGSTSRSTDTQYF. The CDR3 nucleotides read TGCGCCAGCAGCTTGGGGGGGTCTACTAGCAGAAGCACAGATACGCAGTATTTT.

This rearrangement joins TRBV12-3 or TRBV12-4 to TRBJ2-1; 11 bases line up with TRBD1. This CDR3 region has 14 residues. The ends lost 5 bases at V and 9 bases at J; junction bases unmatched: 6. This CDR3 reads CASSAGTGGSEQFF. CDR3 nucleotide sequence: TGTGCCAGCAGTGCCGGGACAGGGGGGAGTGAGCAGTTCTTC.

The gene calls are TRBV12-3 or TRBV12-4 and TRBJ1-2; D uncertain. The CDR3 consists of 14 residues. V shed 3 bases and J shed 4 bases, with 12 bases lying between them. The CDR3 sequence is CASSFRSQSYGYTF. CDR3 coding DNA: TGTGCCAGCAGTTTCCGGAGCCAGAGCTATGGCTACACCTTC.

This clonotype has only one observation. The genes are TRBV25-1 and TRBJ2-7; D may be TRBD1 or TRBD2 (5 bases each). There are 13 residues in the CDR3. V lost 4 bases, J lost 8 bases, and 15 bases lay in between. The germline CDR1 and CDR2 sequences are MGHDK and SYGVNS. In nucleotides, the CDR3 is TGTGCCAGCAGTGCTGGGGACGAAGGAAAGCAGTACTTC. Translation: CASSAGDEGKQYF.

The gene calls are TRBV12-3 or TRBV12-4 and TRBJ2-5, with 7 nucleotides matching TRBD2. CDR3 size: 17 residues. J lost 2 bases, V lost 1 base, and 10 bases had no gene match. CDR3 region: CASSLEGGGRLQETQYF. The CDR3 DNA reads TGTGCCAGCAGTTTAGAAGGCGGGGGACGACTACAAGAGACCCAGTACTTC.

V gene TRBV3-1 combines with J gene TRBJ1-4; maybe TRBD1 (5 bases). The CDR3 is made up of 13 amino acids. Germline V CDR1 and CDR2: LGHDT, YNNKEL (reference sequence). Trimming removed 3 bases from V and 8 bases from J, with 10 bases in between. CDR3 sequence (DNA): TGTGCCAGCAGCCAGGGGGGACTGGAAAAACTGTTTTTT. Amino acid sequence: CASSQGGLEKLFF.

The chain couples TRBV20-1 to TRBJ1-6; TRBD1 matches at 8 bases. This CDR3 has 15 residues. Germline V gives CDR1 DFQATT, CDR2 SNEGSKA (reference sequence). V was pared by 4 bases and J by 3 bases, with 5 bases of the junction left unmatched. CDR3: CSATRGLGYNSPLHF. CDR3 nucleotide sequence: TGCAGTGCTACCAGGGGGCTTGGCTATAATTCACCCCTCCACTTT.

The rearrangement links TRBV7-9 to TRBJ1-6, with 11 bases matching TRBD1. The CDR3 covers 15 residues. The germline V gene has CDR1 SEHNR and CDR2 FQNEAQ (reference sequence). V lost 7 bases, J lost 8 bases, and 7 bases stayed unmatched. CDR3 DNA sequence: TGTGCCAGCACCTTCGGGGACAGGGGGGATTCACCCCTCCACTTT. Its translation: CASTFGDRGDSPLHF.

V and J are TRBV18 and TRBJ2-4, with D unresolved. The last part of the DNA fits TRBJ2-7 better; the J call may be wrong. The CDR3 has 13 amino acids. In germline, CDR1 is KGHSH, CDR2 LQKENI. In DNA, the CDR3 is TGTGCCAGCTCACCGGCAAGTGACTACGAGCAGTACTTC. Translating it yields CASSPASDYEQYF.

The chain links TRBV11-2 to TRBJ2-2; D remains ambiguous. V lost 2 bases and J lost 4, with 11 bases in between. This CDR3 spans 15 amino acids. CDR1 and CDR2 from the germline V gene are SGHAT and FQNNGV. This CDR3 is CASSLSREITGELFF. The CDR3 DNA follows: TGTGCCAGCAGCTTAAGTCGCGAAATCACCGGGGAGCTGTTTTTT. The full variable domain, with the rest looked up from reference TRBV11-2 and TRBJ2-2, is EAGVAQSPRYKIIEKRQSVAFWCNPISGHATLYWYQQILGQGPKLLIQFQNNGVVDDSQLPKDRFSAERLKGVDSTLKIQPAKLEDSAVYLCASSLSREITGELFFGEGSRLTVL.

A few counts support this clonotype. The chain joins TRBV5-1 to TRBJ2-5; 7 nucleotides match TRBD2. Trimming cost V 7 bases and J 4 bases; bases outside gene matches: 4. CDR1 SGHRS and CDR2 YFSETQ come from the germline V gene. This CDR3 is built from 12 residues. The CDR3 DNA reads TGCGCCAGCCAAGGGGAGGGAGAGACCCAGTACTTC. Residues: CASQGEGETQYF.

The chain links TRBV28 to TRBJ2-7, with 8 bases identical to TRBD1. The CDR3 runs to 14 residues. CDR1 and CDR2 from the germline V gene are MDHEN and SYDVKM. Trimming removed 6 bases from V and 2 bases from J; junction bases left unmatched: 6. The CDR3 nucleotides read TGTGCCAGCAGGCCCCAGGGGGCCGCCTACGAGCAGTACTTC. Translated, it gives CASRPQGAAYEQYF. Supplemented by reference TRBV28 and TRBJ2-7, the full variable domain reads DVKVTQSSRYLVKRTGEKVFLECVQDMDHENMFWYRQDPGLGLRLIYFSYDVKMKEKGDIPEGYSVSREKKERFSLILESASTNQTSMYLCASRPQGAAYEQYFGPGTRLTVT.

This chain joins TRBV6-6 and TRBJ2-7, with 8 bases identical to TRBD1. The closer fit of TRBJ2-5 to the DNA end suggests the J call may be wrong. The germline gives CDR1 MNHNY, CDR2 SVGAGI (reference sequence). The CDR3 is 16 residues long. For the CDR3, the DNA is TGTGCCAGCAGTGAGACCCCAGGGGGCCATCAAGAGACCCAGTACTTC. Protein product: CASSETPGGHQETQYF.

Remarks on this clonotype: It may be a read error: a sequence one base away is much more abundant. The chain links TRBV28 to TRBJ2-5; D is unresolved. This CDR3 spans 13 amino acids. V was clipped by 7 bases and J by 0 bases, with 9 bases between them. Germline V gives CDR1 MDHEN, CDR2 SYDVKM. CDR3 bases: TGTGCCAGCAAGGTACCACACCAAGAGACCCAGTACTTC. This codes for CASKVPHQETQYF.

This clonotype has just a few counts. The gene calls are TRBV4-1 and TRBJ2-5; D remains unclear. The J call is doubtful: the DNA matches TRBJ2-7 better. There are 13 residues in the CDR3. Germline lookup yields CDR1 MGHRA and CDR2 YSYEKL. This CDR3 reads CASSQTLEYEQYF. Here the CDR3 DNA reads TGCGCCAGCAGCCAAACGCTGGAGTACGAGCAGTACTTC.

This clonotype was counted only a few times. The V and J genes are TRBV4-2 and TRBJ1-2; 12 bases are shared with TRBD1. Germline CDR1 LGHNA, CDR2 YNFKEQ. The CDR3 extends over 15 amino acids. The ends lost 1 base at V and 7 bases at J; junction bases unmatched: 4. The CDR3 loop is CASSQGPGQGAGYTF. As DNA, the CDR3 is TGTGCCAGCAGCCAAGGCCCGGGACAGGGGGCTGGCTACACCTTC.

The chain employs TRBV29-1 and TRBJ2-7; D is uncertain. V lost 4 bases and J 7 bases, leaving 14 bases between the germline ends. The germline CDR1 and CDR2 sequences are SQVTM and ANQGSEA. The CDR3 loop spans 12 amino acids. CDR3 sequence: CSVGGGYNEQYF. The CDR3 nucleotides are TGCAGCGTTGGTGGCGGCTACAATGAGCAGTACTTC.